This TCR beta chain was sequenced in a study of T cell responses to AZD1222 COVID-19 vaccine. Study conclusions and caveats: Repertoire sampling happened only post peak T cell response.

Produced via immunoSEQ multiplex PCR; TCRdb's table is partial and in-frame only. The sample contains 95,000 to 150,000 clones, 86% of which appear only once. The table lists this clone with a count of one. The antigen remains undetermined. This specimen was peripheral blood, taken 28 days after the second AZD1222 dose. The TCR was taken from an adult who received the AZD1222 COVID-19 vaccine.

The CDR3 reads CASSVSGGYNEQFF. The CDR3 nucleotides are TGTGCCAGCAGTGTAAGCGGGGGATACAATGAGCAGTTCTTC. The V gene is TRBV2, the J gene TRBJ2-1; 8 nucleotides match TRBD2. Trimming removed 4 bases from V and 4 bases from J; junction bases left unmatched: 3. The CDR3 is made up of 14 amino acids. Germline V gives CDR1 SNHLY, CDR2 FYNNEI.